These 14 T cell receptor beta chains came from one sample sequenced in a study of shared clonotypes between healthy human individuals (dated by TCRdb to 2020 to 2021). CD8 naive samples consisted of CD45RO-negative cells that were positively selected for CCR7, yielding a CD45RA+CCR7+ population without TemRA cells. Libraries came from the immunoSEQ multiplex PCR assay. The immuneACCESS repertoire file appears here via TCRdb, limited to in-frame rearrangements. These files lack a portion of the clones; in checked studies, under half of the deficit traces to unresolved V genes, and the cause of the others is not known. The sample table shows millions of clones, and roughly 91% are seen once. In total, the top ten clones hold around 1.7% of the sample. The material sequenced was naive CD8+ T cells from PBMCs. The sample's cell subset or site, from its label and the paper: CD45RA+CCR7+. The receptors stem from a man aged 18 to 29 in good health. Some clones in this sample may be carry-over from other donors' samples.

This clone was seen only once. The gene calls are TRBV23-1 and TRBJ2-7, with 7 nucleotides matching TRBD2. TRBV23-1 is flagged as an ORF with uncertain function. V dropped 0 bases and J dropped 2; count of bases not matched to a gene: 4. The CDR3 spans 15 residues. Here the CDR3 DNA reads TGCGCCAGCAGTCAATCGGCGGGACTAACCTACGAGCAGTACTTC. Protein: CASSQSAGLTYEQYF.

With regard to this clone: The sample carries other DNA sequences with the same CDR3. The genes are TRBV9 and TRBJ2-2, with D hard to call. The V gene's germline CDR1 is SGDLS and CDR2 YYNGEE. The CDR3 loop spans 12 amino acids. Trimming removed 4 bases at V and 6 bases at J, with 7 bases between. The CDR3 spells CASSSLAGELFF. The CDR3 nucleotides read TGTGCCAGCAGCTCTTTGGCCGGGGAGCTGTTTTTT.

This clone appeared a single time. The chain is built from TRBV19 and TRBJ2-2, with 9 bases lining up with TRBD1. The CDR3 contains 17 residues. V lost 3 bases and J lost 4; bases outside the gene matches: 9. CDR1 is LNHDA, CDR2 SQIVND, per germline (reference sequence). The chain's CDR3 is CASSMWTGAFGTGELFF. The CDR3, as DNA: TGTGCCAGTAGTATGTGGACAGGGGCTTTCGGCACCGGGGAGCTGTTTTTT.

This sequence joins TRBV29-1 and TRBJ2-4; the D call may be TRBD1 or TRBD2 (5 bases each). This CDR3 comprises 13 residues. The V end was cut by 4 bases, the J end by 2 bases, with 9 bases between. The germline V gene has CDR1 SQVTM and CDR2 ANQGSEA. CDR3 sequence: CSVAGPTKNIQYF. The CDR3 bases are TGCAGCGTTGCGGGACCTACCAAAAACATTCAGTACTTC.

The J gene is TRBJ1-1, the V gene TRBV4-3; D remains ambiguous. CDR3 length: 12 amino acids. CDR1 is LGHNA and CDR2 is YSLEER in the germline V gene. The ends were cut back, 3 bases at V and 7 bases at J, with 9 bases in the middle. The CDR3 DNA reads TGCGCCAGCAGCCATCCCGGGAATGAAGCTTTCTTT. It codes for CASSHPGNEAFF.

The chain carries TRBV28 and TRBJ2-5, with 8 bases lining up with TRBD1. Germline V gene sequence: CDR1 MDHEN, CDR2 SYDVKM. The CDR3 consists of 14 residues. Trimming removed 6 bases from V and 5 bases from J; junction bases left unmatched: 8. CDR3 sequence reads: CASRDQGAWETQYF. CDR3 DNA sequence: TGTGCCAGCAGAGATCAGGGGGCCTGGGAGACCCAGTACTTC.

The chain carries TRBV11-3 and TRBJ2-7; 10 bases are shared with TRBD2. This CDR3 spans 17 amino acids. The germline V gene has CDR1 SGHNT and CDR2 YENEEA. Losses at the gene ends were 5 bases for V and 1 base for J; bases not matched to a gene: 11. The DNA of the CDR3 is TGTGCCAGCAGCCACGGACCTAGCGGGAGTGGTTCCTACGAGCAGTACTTC. Its translation: CASSHGPSGSGSYEQYF. The full variable domain, its missing parts supplied by reference TRBV11-3 and TRBJ2-7, is EAGVVQSPRYKIIEKKQPVAFWCNPISGHNTLYWYLQNLGQGPELLIRYENEEAVDDSQLPKDRFSAERLKGVDSTLKIQPAELGDSAVYLCASSHGPSGSGSYEQYFGPGTRLTVT.

The chain employs TRBV5-4 and TRBJ2-1, with 12 bases fitting TRBD2. J gave up 8 bases and V 0 bases, and 9 bases lay outside the gene matches. Germline CDR1 and CDR2: SGHNT and YYREEE (reference sequence). The CDR3 length is 17 residues. Here the CDR3 reads CASSLEVTSGRIYEQFF. The CDR3 coding sequence is TGTGCCAGCAGCTTGGAGGTGACTAGCGGGAGAATCTATGAGCAGTTCTTC.

The CDR3 is CASSPDRGRDTQYF. DNA of the CDR3: TGCGCCAGCAGCCCTGACAGGGGTCGAGATACGCAGTATTTT. The chain recombines TRBV5-1 with TRBJ2-3; 8 positions agree with TRBD1. CDR1 and CDR2 from the germline V gene are SGHRS and YFSETQ. The CDR3 consists of 14 residues. The V and J ends lost 4 bases and 5 bases, in that order; junction bases with no gene match: 6.

The chain carries TRBV27 and TRBJ2-7; D possibly uses TRBD1 or TRBD2 (5 bases each). This CDR3 spans 13 amino acids. The germline V and J ends were trimmed by 8 bases and 9 bases, with 20 bases remaining between them. CDR1 MNHEY and CDR2 SMNVEV come from the germline V gene (reference sequence). The CDR3 sequence: CASDLGASGPQYF. CDR3 bases: TGTGCCAGCGACTTAGGGGCTTCGGGACCGCAGTACTTC.

Note on this clone: This sample includes further DNA sequences coding for the same CDR3. V and J are TRBV27 and TRBJ2-7; D unclear. V gave up 7 bases and J gave up 3 bases, with 7 bases separating them. The CDR3 has 11 amino acids. Germline assignment: CDR1 MNHEY and CDR2 SMNVEV (reference sequence). CDR3 protein: CASTSGYEQYF. In DNA form, the CDR3 reads TGTGCCAGCACCTCAGGCTACGAGCAGTACTTC.

This sequence joins TRBV29-1 and TRBJ2-7, with D perhaps matching TRBD2 (7 bases). Trimming took 4 bases from V and 0 from J, leaving 22 bases between them. The germline V gene encodes CDR1 SQVTM and CDR2 ANQGSEA. This CDR3 region has 17 residues. The CDR3 bases are TGCAGCGTTGTGGGGGGGGAAACAGGGCCAGGCTCCTACGAGCAGTACTTC. Its protein is CSVVGGETGPGSYEQYF.

The J gene is TRBJ1-1, the V gene TRBV4-3, with TRBD1 matching over 7 bases. The J segment lost 6 bases and the V segment lost 2 bases, leaving 12 bases of the junction unmatched. The CDR3 length is 16 residues. CDR1 LGHNA and CDR2 YSLEER come from the germline V gene. This CDR3 is CASSQRALRGGAEAFF. As DNA, the CDR3 is TGCGCCAGCAGCCAACGGGCCCTCAGGGGGGGGGCTGAAGCTTTCTTT.

This clone was detected once. The chain links TRBV28 to TRBJ2-7; D possibly uses TRBD1 or TRBD2 (7 bases each). Germline V CDR1 and CDR2: MDHEN, SYDVKM. This CDR3 region has 18 residues. Between the trimmed V and J ends, which lost 2 bases and 1 base, there was a span of 21 bases. Here the CDR3 reads CASSLPRREGAGSYEQYF. The CDR3 bases are TGTGCCAGCAGTTTACCCCGCAGGGAGGGGGCGGGGTCCTACGAGCAGTACTTC.